The text below deals with one T cell receptor beta chain. Its antigen is as yet unknown. Across several immunoSEQ plates, the genomic DNA of each subset was split evenly. As handled by the study authors: Because ImmunoSEQ provided only junction sequences with no quality scores, the filtering differed. Measured with immunoSEQ multiplex PCR; TCRdb has only the in-frame clones, and not every one. V and J calls and clone size follow that table, whereas D and trimming were derived from the DNA. The top ten hold 1.5% to 2% of the sample, which has around 1,900,000 clones, around 93% seen once. The sample originates from a study of shared clonotypes between healthy human individuals. The ends were cut back, 3 bases at V and 1 base at J, with 10 bases in the middle. The CDR3 loop spans 15 amino acids. CDR1 KGHSH and CDR2 LQKENI come from the germline V gene. CD45RO-negative cells were positively selected for CCR7, leaving out terminally differentiated effector memory CD45RA+ cells.

Findings and limits, study-wide: The study drew on few donors, limiting represented genetic and exposure-history diversity. Shared clonotypes across all four donors exceeded non-shared ones in generation probability.

This receptor was taken from a man aged 18 to 30 in good health. Some clones in this sample may be carry-over from other donors' samples. The chain employs TRBV18 and TRBJ2-1; no definite D call. Material for sequencing was naive CD8+ T cells from PBMCs. In DNA, the CDR3 is TGTGCCAGCTCACCGGCTTCCCGATCCTACAATGAGCAGTTCTTC. This gives the protein CASSPASRSYNEQFF. The full variable domain, rest sourced from reference TRBV18 and TRBJ2-1, is NAGVMQNPRHLVRRRGQEARLRCSPMKGHSHVYWYRQLPEEGLKFMVYLQKENIIDESGMPKERFSAEFPKEGPSILRIQQVVRGDSAAYFCASSPASRSYNEQFFGPGTRLTVL.